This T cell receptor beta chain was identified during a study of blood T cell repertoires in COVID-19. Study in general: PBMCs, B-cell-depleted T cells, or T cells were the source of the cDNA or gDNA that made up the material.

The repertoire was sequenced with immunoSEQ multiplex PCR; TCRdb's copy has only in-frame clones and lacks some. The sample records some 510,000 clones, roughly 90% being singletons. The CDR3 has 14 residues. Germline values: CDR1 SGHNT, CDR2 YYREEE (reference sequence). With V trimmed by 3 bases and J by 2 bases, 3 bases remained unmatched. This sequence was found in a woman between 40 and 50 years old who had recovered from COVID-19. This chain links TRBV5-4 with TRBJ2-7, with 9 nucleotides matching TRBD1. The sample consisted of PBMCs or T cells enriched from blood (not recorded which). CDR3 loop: CASSSRQGAYEQYF. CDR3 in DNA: TGTGCCAGCAGCTCTCGACAGGGGGCCTACGAGCAGTACTTC.